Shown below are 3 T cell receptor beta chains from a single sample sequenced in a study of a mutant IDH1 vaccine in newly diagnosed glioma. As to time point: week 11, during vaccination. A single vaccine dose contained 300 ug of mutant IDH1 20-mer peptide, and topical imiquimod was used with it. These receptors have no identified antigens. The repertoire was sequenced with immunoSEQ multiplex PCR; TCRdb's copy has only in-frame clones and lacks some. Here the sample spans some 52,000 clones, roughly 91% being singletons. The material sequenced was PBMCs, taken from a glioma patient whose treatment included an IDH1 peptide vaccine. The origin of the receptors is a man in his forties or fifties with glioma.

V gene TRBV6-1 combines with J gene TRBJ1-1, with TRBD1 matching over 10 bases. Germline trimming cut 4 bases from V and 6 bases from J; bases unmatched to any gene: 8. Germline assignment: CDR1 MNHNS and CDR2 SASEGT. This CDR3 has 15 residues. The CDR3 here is CASSGRQGAVSEAFF. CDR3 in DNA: TGTGCCAGCAGTGGCCGACAGGGGGCCGTCTCTGAAGCTTTCTTT.

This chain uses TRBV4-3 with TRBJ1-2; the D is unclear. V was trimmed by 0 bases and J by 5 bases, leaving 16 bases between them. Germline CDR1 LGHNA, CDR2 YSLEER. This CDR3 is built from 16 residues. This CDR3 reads CASSQERAGSPYGYTF. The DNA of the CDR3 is TGCGCCAGCAGCCAAGAGAGGGCAGGCAGCCCTTATGGCTACACCTTC.

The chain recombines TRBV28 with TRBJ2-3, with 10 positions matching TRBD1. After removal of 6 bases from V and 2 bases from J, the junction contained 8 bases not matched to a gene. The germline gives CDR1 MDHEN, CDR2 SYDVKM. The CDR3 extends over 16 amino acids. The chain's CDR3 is CASSLAGTGDTDTQYF. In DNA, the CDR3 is TGTGCCAGCAGCTTAGCCGGGACAGGGGACACAGATACGCAGTATTTT.